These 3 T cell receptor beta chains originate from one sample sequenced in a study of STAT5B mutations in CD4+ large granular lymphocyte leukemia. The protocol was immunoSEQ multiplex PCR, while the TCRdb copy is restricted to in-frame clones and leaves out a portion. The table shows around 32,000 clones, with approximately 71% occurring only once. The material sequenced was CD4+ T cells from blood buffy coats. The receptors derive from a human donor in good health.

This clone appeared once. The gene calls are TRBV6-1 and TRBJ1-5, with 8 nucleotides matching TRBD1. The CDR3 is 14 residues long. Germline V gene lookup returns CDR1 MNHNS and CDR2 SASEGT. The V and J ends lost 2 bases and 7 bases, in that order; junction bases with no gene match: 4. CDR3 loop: CASSEQGAGQPQHF. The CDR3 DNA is TGTGCCAGCAGTGAACAGGGGGCTGGGCAGCCCCAGCATTTT.

The CDR3 DNA sequence: TGTGCCAGCAGCTTAGAAGCTCGGACAAATTCCCTCGGCTACACCTTC. Translated, it gives CASSLEARTNSLGYTF. V gene TRBV7-2 combines with J gene TRBJ1-2, with D possibly being TRBD1 (5 bases). CDR1 and CDR2 from the germline V gene are SGHTA and FQGNSA. This CDR3 has 16 residues. Deletions cut 1 base from V and 8 bases from J, with 20 bases between.

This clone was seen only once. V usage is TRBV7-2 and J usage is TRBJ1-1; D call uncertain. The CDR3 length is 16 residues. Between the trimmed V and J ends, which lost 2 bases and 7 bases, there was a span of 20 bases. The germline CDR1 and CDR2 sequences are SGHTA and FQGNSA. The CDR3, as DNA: TGTGCCAGCAGCTTATTGGATTGGTTTGGGGAAGGTGAAGCTTTCTTT. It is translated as CASSLLDWFGEGEAFF.